The subject of this entry is one T cell receptor (beta chain). The data originate from a study of blood T cell repertoires in COVID-19. The assay was immunoSEQ multiplex PCR, and TCRdb's table has in-frame clones only and misses some. The top ten hold around 3.1% of the sample, which has a few hundred thousand clones, around 90% seen once. V lost 5 bases and J lost 5, with 19 bases in between. The CDR3 runs 15 residues. From germline, CDR1 is SEHNR and CDR2 FQNEAQ (reference sequence). The V gene is TRBV7-9, the J gene TRBJ2-7; weak D call: TRBD1 (5 bases). The sequenced sample was peripheral blood. The receptor comes from a man in his 60s with acute or convalescent COVID-19. The CDR3 loop is CASSAPDTKGDEQYF. The CDR3 region has the DNA TGTGCCAGCAGCGCCCCGGACACGAAGGGTGACGAGCAGTACTTC.